This T cell receptor beta chain was documented in a study of T-cell reconstitution after alpha-beta-depleted transplantation in children. Preparation of the TCRbeta library used unique molecular identifiers. Each CDR3 protein gets one entry after TCRdb re-called the PCR reads with MiXCR. The sample records roughly 310,000 distinct CDR3 sequences, about a quarter being singletons. V was clipped by 5 bases and J by 4 bases; unmatched bases: 10. The CDR3 is made up of 16 amino acids. The germline CDR1 and CDR2 sequences are SGHTA and FQGNSA. This TCR came from a male patient younger than 18 who had a stem cell transplant for acute lymphoblastic leukemia, so the T cells may come from the graft donor. This rearrangement joins TRBV7-2 to TRBJ2-4, with TRBD1 matching over 8 bases. Specimen: PBMCs, mostly from graft donor cells, collected 180 days after TCRalphabeta/CD19-depleted stem cell transplant. CDR3 amino acids: CASSTRTGIAKNIQYF. As DNA, the CDR3 is TGTGCCAGCAGCACCCGGACAGGGATTGCGAAAAACATTCAGTACTTC.